The present T cell receptor (beta chain) was sequenced within a study of beta chain features in type 1 diabetes. This clone showed up just a few times. Antigen unknown. The study reverse transcribed the entire isolated RNA, so it sequenced expressed TCRB transcripts. An average of around 3.9 million reads was obtained for naive, central memory and regulatory T cell samples. Data came from immunoSEQ multiplex PCR; TCRdb stores just in-frame clones and leaves some out. Altogether 200,000 to 300,000 clones are present, around a quarter being singletons, with the ten largest covering under 4.5%. V lost 5 bases and J lost 8, with 9 bases in between. CDR3 length: 11 amino acids. Looked up from germline, CDR1 is SEHNR and CDR2 is FQNEAQ (reference sequence). Study results and caveats: Shorter TCRB CDR3s, moderately but significantly so, marked every one of the four CD4+ subsets in Type 1 diabetes patients. Sequencing the cDNA could make cells with high TCR expression show up more than they should.

This clonotype was obtained from a young man in good health. The sample was central memory CD4+ T cells from blood. The chain is built from TRBV7-9 and TRBJ1-1; D is ambiguous. For the CDR3, the DNA is TGTGCCAGCAGCCGGACGGGCGAAGCTTTCTTT. It encodes CASSRTGEAFF.